This entry lists 9 T cell receptor beta chains sequenced from one sample in a study of cytomegalovirus exposure and HLA in healthy donors. PCR primers comprised 60 Vbeta and 13 Jbeta primers. Clones were read by immunoSEQ multiplex PCR, and TCRdb kept only the in-frame ones, dropping some. The sample is made up of 55,000 to 85,000 clones, and the top ten hold 2.4% of it. The material sequenced was PBMCs. The receptors derive from a female donor in good health and CMV-seropositive.

V gene TRBV29-1 combines with J gene TRBJ1-1; D remains ambiguous. The CDR3 totals 15 residues. Germline V gene data show CDR1 as SQVTM and CDR2 as ANQGSEA. The V gene lost 3 bases and the J gene lost 3 bases, with 17 bases spanning the gap. CDR3 nucleotide sequence: TGCAGCGTTGAGAATGGAGGCAGGTTCTACACTGAAGCTTTCTTT. This gives the protein CSVENGGRFYTEAFF.

Note on this clone: Other DNA sequences within the sample encode an identical CDR3. V and J are TRBV30 and TRBJ1-2; possibly TRBD1 for D (5 bases). Germline loops: CDR1 GTSNPN, CDR2 SVGIG (reference sequence). The CDR3 has 12 residues. The ends were cut back, 0 bases at V and 8 bases at J, with 10 bases in the middle. CDR3 in amino acids: CAWSVGGGGYTF. CDR3 in DNA: TGTGCCTGGAGTGTCGGGGGAGGAGGCTACACCTTC. Full variable domain (outside the CDR3, taken from reference TRBV30 and TRBJ1-2): SQTIHQWPATLVQPVGSPLSLECTVEGTSNPNLYWYRQAAGRGLQLLFYSVGIGQISSEVPQNLSASRPQDRQFILSSKKLLLSDSGFYLCAWSVGGGGYTFGSGTRLTVV.

This chain connects TRBV14 to TRBJ1-1, with TRBD1 as a possible D gene (5 bases). The CDR3 is 12 residues long. Trimming cost V 2 bases and J 10 bases, with 11 bases left between them. Germline V gene data show CDR1 as SGHDN and CDR2 as FVKESK. In DNA form, the CDR3 reads TGTGCCAGCAGCCAAACCAGGGATGGAGCTTTCTTT. Translating it yields CASSQTRDGAFF.

With regard to this clone: An end of the junction differs from the germline gene, which may be a read error. The chain uses TRBV30 and TRBJ1-5; 7 positions match TRBD1. The CDR3 is 15 residues long. Germline V gene data show CDR1 as GTSNPN and CDR2 as SVGIG (reference sequence). Here the CDR3 reads CAGRSGQPSNQPQHF. CDR3 nucleotides: TGTGCCGGGAGATCGGGACAGCCAAGCAATCAGCCCCAGCATTTT. The variable domain in full, with the rest retrieved from reference TRBV30 and TRBJ1-5, is SQTIHQWPATLVQPVGSPLSLECTVEGTSNPNLYWYRQAAGRGLQLLFYSVGIGQISSEVPQNLSASRPQDRQFILSSKKLLLSDSGFYLCAGRSGQPSNQPQHFGDGTRLSIL.

This rearrangement joins TRBV7-9 to TRBJ2-3, with 11 positions matching TRBD2. CDR1 and CDR2 (germline): SEHNR, FQNEAQ (reference sequence). There are 15 residues in the CDR3. V gave up 4 bases and J gave up 3 bases; unmatched junction bases: 3. The CDR3 sequence: CASSSTSGETDTQYF. The DNA of the CDR3 is TGTGCCAGCAGCTCGACTAGCGGGGAGACAGATACGCAGTATTTT.

The genes are TRBV11-2 and TRBJ2-7, with D maybe TRBD2 (6 bases). This CDR3 region has 13 residues. CDR1 is SGHAT and CDR2 is FQNNGV in the germline V gene. The V gene lost 4 bases and the J gene lost 6 bases, with 13 bases spanning the gap. The CDR3 coding sequence is TGTGCCAGCAGCTCACCACTAGCAGGCGAGCAGTACTTC. It encodes CASSSPLAGEQYF.

The V call is TRBV4-2, the J call TRBJ2-7, with TRBD1 matching over 11 bases. This CDR3 has 18 residues. V was pared by 0 bases and J by 0 bases, with 7 bases of the junction left unmatched. Germline assignment: CDR1 LGHNA and CDR2 YNFKEQ. In DNA, the CDR3 is TGTGCCAGCAGCCAAGACTGGACAGGGGGCCTCGTCTCCTACGAGCAGTACTTC. Amino acid sequence: CASSQDWTGGLVSYEQYF.

This chain uses TRBV10-3 with TRBJ1-1; 11 bases line up with TRBD1. Per germline, CDR1 ENHRY and CDR2 SYGVKD. Trimming took 8 bases from V and 6 from J; bases not matched to a gene: 5. The CDR3 is 13 residues long. The DNA of the CDR3 is TGTGCCATCCAGGACAGGGGGCACGCTGAAGCTTTCTTT. The encoded protein is CAIQDRGHAEAFF.

CDR3 sequence (DNA): TGTGCCAGCTCAACGCTGTACAGGGAAAGCTATGGCTACACCTTC. Its protein is CASSTLYRESYGYTF. The chain links TRBV18 to TRBJ1-2; a weak D match, TRBD1 (6 bases). The CDR3 sequence is 15 residues long. V lost 5 bases to trimming and J lost 4 bases, with 17 bases between them. Germline V gene data show CDR1 as KGHSH and CDR2 as LQKENI.